The 17 T cell receptor beta chains below were found in one sample sequenced in a study of T cell responses to AZD1222 COVID-19 vaccine. Profiled with immunoSEQ multiplex PCR; TCRdb holds only in-frame clones, not every one. The sample lists tens of thousands of clones, roughly nine tenths occurring once. Here the sequenced sample was peripheral blood, taken 28 days after the second AZD1222 dose. These receptors came from an adult who received the AZD1222 COVID-19 vaccine.

The chain employs TRBV19 and TRBJ1-1; weak D call: TRBD1 (6 bases). Deletions cut 7 bases from V and 1 base from J, with 19 bases between. This CDR3 region has 16 residues. Germline CDR1 and CDR2: LNHDA and SQIVND (reference sequence). CDR3: CASNDRTGIWNTEAFF. CDR3 coding DNA: TGTGCCAGTAACGACCGAACAGGGATTTGGAACACTGAAGCTTTCTTT. Based on the CDR3 plus reference TRBV19 and TRBJ1-1, the full variable domain is DGGITQSPKYLFRKEGQNVTLSCEQNLNHDAMYWYRQDPGQGLRLIYYSQIVNDFQKGDIAEGYSVSREKKESFPLTVTSAQKNPTAFYLCASNDRTGIWNTEAFFGQGTRLTVV.

The gene calls are TRBV7-3 and TRBJ1-2; 9 bases map to TRBD1. CDR1 is SGHTA, CDR2 FQGTGA, per germline. With V trimmed by 2 bases and J by 4 bases, 2 bases remained unmatched. CDR3 length equals 14 residues. The CDR3 bases are TGTGCCAGCAGCTTAGGACAGGGGTCCTATGGCTACACCTTC. Encoded protein: CASSLGQGSYGYTF.

This clone was seen just once. The J gene is TRBJ2-1, the V gene TRBV7-3; tentative D call: TRBD1 (5 bases). This CDR3 is built from 15 residues. Germline CDR1 SGHTA, CDR2 FQGTGA. Trimming left V 4 bases short and J 0 bases short, with 10 bases between. The CDR3 protein is CASSWRQSSYNEQFF. CDR3 in DNA: TGTGCCAGCAGCTGGAGACAGAGCTCCTACAATGAGCAGTTCTTC.

The genes are TRBV18 and TRBJ1-3; the match to TRBD1 covers 8 bases. CDR3 length: 18 residues. CDR1 is KGHSH, CDR2 LQKENI, per germline. V was pared by 3 bases and J by 2 bases, with 12 bases of the junction left unmatched. The CDR3 loop is CASSPYGQGTVAGNTIYF. Written as DNA, the CDR3 is TGTGCCAGCTCACCTTACGGACAGGGAACGGTGGCTGGAAACACCATATATTTT.

The gene calls are TRBV19 and TRBJ1-2; no reliable D call. The CDR3 sequence is 15 residues long. V lost 3 bases, J lost 1 base, and 12 bases lay in between. CDR1 is LNHDA and CDR2 is SQIVND in the germline V gene (reference sequence). CDR3 nucleotide sequence: TGTGCCAGTAGTATGAGCTCTGCGAATAACTATGGCTACACCTTC. This sequence encodes CASSMSSANNYGYTF.

This chain uses TRBV7-8 with TRBJ1-5; D remains ambiguous. The germline CDR1 and CDR2 sequences are SGHVS and FQNEAQ. CDR3 length: 14 residues. V lost 1 base to trimming and J lost 2 bases, with 6 bases between them. The CDR3, as DNA: TGTGCCAGCAGCTTAGAAGTTCGCAATCAGCCCCAGCATTTT. Translating it yields CASSLEVRNQPQHF.

DNA for the CDR3: TGTGCCAGCAGAACCGGGACAGGGTCGGCAGATACGCAGTATTTT. Its translation: CASRTGTGSADTQYF. The rearrangement links TRBV2 to TRBJ2-3; 9 bases match TRBD1. The CDR3 runs to 15 residues. V lost 6 bases to trimming and J lost 4 bases; unmatched junction nucleotides: 8. Germline values: CDR1 SNHLY, CDR2 FYNNEI.

The chain employs TRBV10-2 and TRBJ2-2; 10 bases are a match to TRBD1. Per the germline V gene, CDR1 is WSHSY and CDR2 is SAAADI. J gave up 9 bases and V 6 bases, and 10 bases lay outside the gene matches. CDR3 length equals 15 residues. The CDR3 DNA follows: TGCGCCAGCAGCCACGGGACAGGGGTTGGCCGGGAGCTGTTTTTT. It yields the protein CASSHGTGVGRELFF.

This chain joins TRBV9 and TRBJ2-7; 8 bases line up with TRBD1. Germline V CDR1 and CDR2: SGDLS, YYNGEE. This CDR3 spans 15 amino acids. J was trimmed by 5 bases and V by 3 bases; bases with no gene match: 10. The CDR3 bases are TGTGCCAGCAGCGGGGGACAGGCATCTATCGACGAGCAGTACTTC. Its translation: CASSGGQASIDEQYF.

This chain uses TRBV19 with TRBJ2-3, with unresolved D. The CDR3 sequence is 14 residues long. V lost 3 bases to trimming and J lost 2 bases, with 9 bases between them. Per germline, CDR1 LNHDA and CDR2 SQIVND (reference sequence). Written as DNA, the CDR3 is TGTGCCAGTAGTATTTCCGGGTTCACAGATACGCAGTATTTT. Protein sequence: CASSISGFTDTQYF.

The chain recombines TRBV18 with TRBJ1-1; D uncertain. The germline V gene encodes CDR1 KGHSH and CDR2 LQKENI. The CDR3 spans 12 residues. V shed 2 bases and J shed 2 bases, with 3 bases lying between them. CDR3 loop: CASSPGNTEAFF. DNA for the CDR3: TGTGCCAGCTCACCAGGTAACACTGAAGCTTTCTTT.

The V gene is TRBV10-1, the J gene TRBJ2-2; D is undetermined. The CDR3 has 14 residues. V lost 6 bases and J 4 bases, leaving 12 bases between the germline ends. Germline CDR1 reads WNHNN; CDR2 reads SYGVQD (reference sequence). The CDR3 spells CASSASTVTGELFF. The DNA for the CDR3 is TGCGCCAGCAGCGCCTCGACCGTCACCGGGGAGCTGTTTTTT.

The chain employs TRBV19 and TRBJ1-5, with D unresolved. Germline V gene data show CDR1 as LNHDA and CDR2 as SQIVND (reference sequence). This CDR3 contains 13 residues. Trimming cost V 6 bases and J 6 bases, with 12 bases left between them. The CDR3 DNA sequence: TGTGCCAGTAGGGCCCGGGGTGGTCAGCCCCAGCATTTT. Translation gives CASRARGGQPQHF. Based on the CDR3 plus reference TRBV19 and TRBJ1-5, the full variable domain is DGGITQSPKYLFRKEGQNVTLSCEQNLNHDAMYWYRQDPGQGLRLIYYSQIVNDFQKGDIAEGYSVSREKKESFPLTVTSAQKNPTAFYLCASRARGGQPQHFGDGTRLSIL.

The V gene is TRBV5-4, the J gene TRBJ2-1; 9 bases are a match to TRBD2. V shed 2 bases and J 8 bases; nucleotides not matched to a gene: 8. Germline V gene lookup returns CDR1 SGHNT and CDR2 YYREEE (reference sequence). CDR3 length equals 15 residues. CDR3: CASSFRLAGLDEQFF. CDR3 bases: TGTGCCAGCAGCTTCCGGCTAGCGGGATTAGATGAGCAGTTCTTC.

V gene TRBV3-1 (or the pseudogene TRBV3-2) combines with J gene TRBJ1-2; tentative D call: TRBD1 (5 bases). CDR3 length equals 13 residues. Germline V gene sequence: CDR1 LGHDT, CDR2 YNNKEL (reference sequence). V was shortened by 1 base and J by 4 bases, with 7 bases between the two germline ends. The CDR3 is CASSQARAYGYTF. In nucleotides, the CDR3 is TGTGCCAGCAGCCAAGCCAGGGCCTATGGCTACACCTTC.

The rearrangement joins TRBV18 to TRBJ2-5; tentatively, D is TRBD1 (6 bases). The germline gives CDR1 KGHSH, CDR2 LQKENI. Trimming removed 2 bases from V and 1 base from J, with 11 bases in between. The CDR3 consists of 15 residues. This CDR3 reads CASSPMTGTQETQYF. The CDR3 region has the DNA TGTGCCAGCTCACCAATGACAGGCACCCAAGAGACCCAGTACTTC.

V usage is TRBV5-6 and J usage is TRBJ2-1; 8 bases are a match to TRBD2. This CDR3 region has 15 residues. Germline trimming cut 4 bases from V and 7 bases from J; bases unmatched to any gene: 10. Per the germline V gene, CDR1 is SGHDT and CDR2 is YYEEEE. The CDR3 DNA reads as TGTGCCAGCAGCGGCCAGCGGGGGCTACGGAATGAGCAGTTCTTC. This translates into CASSGQRGLRNEQFF.